Presented here are 30 T cell receptor beta chains from one specimen sequenced in a study of OX40 agonist ivuxolimab in advanced cancers. Sequencing was performed with immunoSEQ multiplex PCR; in TCRdb, only in-frame clones are kept and a portion is missing. The sample includes fewer than 40,000 clones, 82% of them seen just once. The input for sequencing was CD4+ or CD8+ T cells sorted from blood, taken in a trial of the OX40 agonist ivuxolimab. These receptors originate from an adult with an advanced solid tumor such as melanoma, head and neck, liver or kidney cancer.

V and J are TRBV11-2 and TRBJ2-3, with 7 bases fitting TRBD1. The CDR3 sequence is 15 residues long. Trimming removed 3 bases from V and 2 bases from J; junction bases left unmatched: 5. Germline lookup yields CDR1 SGHAT and CDR2 FQNNGV. The CDR3 region has the DNA TGTGCCAGCAGCTTGGGGGACAGCCTCACAGATACGCAGTATTTT. This sequence encodes CASSLGDSLTDTQYF.

J is TRBJ2-2 and V is TRBV10-3, with TRBD2 identical over 8 bases. Germline CDR1 is ENHRY and CDR2 is SYGVKD. Trimming cost V 10 bases and J 4 bases; bases outside gene matches: 8. The CDR3 loop spans 14 amino acids. In nucleotides, the CDR3 is TGTGCCACGAAAGCGGGAGCAGGCACCGGGGAGCTGTTTTTT. Translating gives CATKAGAGTGELFF.

The chain links TRBV2 to TRBJ2-2; 10 bases line up with TRBD2. V dropped 6 bases and J dropped 1; count of bases not matched to a gene: 5. Per germline, CDR1 SNHLY and CDR2 FYNNEI. The CDR3 extends over 16 amino acids. The DNA for the CDR3 is TGTGCCAGCAGCTTAGTAGCGGGAGGGAACACCGGGGAGCTGTTTTTT. Translated: CASSLVAGGNTGELFF.

This clone is a singleton in its sample. The rearrangement uses TRBV9 and TRBJ1-1; D may be TRBD1 (5 bases). The germline gives CDR1 SGDLS, CDR2 YYNGEE. Trimming removed 4 bases from V and 1 base from J, with 14 bases in between. The CDR3 is 15 amino acids. CDR3 sequence: CASSPQGQANTEAFF. The CDR3 DNA reads TGTGCCAGCAGCCCCCAGGGTCAGGCGAACACTGAAGCTTTCTTT.

The V and J genes are TRBV28 and TRBJ1-2; 9 positions agree with TRBD1. Germline CDR1 and CDR2: MDHEN and SYDVKM. Losses at the gene ends were 5 bases for V and 8 bases for J; bases not matched to a gene: 12. This CDR3 has 15 residues. The CDR3 region is CASSPPLQGAGGYTF. The DNA for the CDR3 is TGTGCCAGCAGTCCTCCCCTACAGGGGGCGGGAGGCTACACCTTC.

This chain joins TRBV4-1 and TRBJ2-1; TRBD1 or TRBD2 may be the D gene (5 bases each). Germline V CDR1 and CDR2: MGHRA, YSYEKL. The CDR3 consists of 15 residues. Trimming left V 4 bases short and J 8 bases short, with 18 bases between. CDR3 bases: TGCGCCAGCAGCCGACGAGGGGAAACCATCGATGAGCAGTTCTTC. Protein sequence: CASSRRGETIDEQFF.

Comment on this clone: A read error may account for a junction end that differs from germline. The chain recombines TRBV7-4 with TRBJ2-5, with 9 bases lining up with TRBD1. CDR1 and CDR2 from the germline V gene are SGHVT and SQSDAQ. The CDR3 spans 15 residues. The CDR3 spells CASSLGQGTQETQYF. Written as DNA, the CDR3 is TGTGCCAGCAGTTTAGGACAGGGGACTCAAGAGACCCAGTACTTC.

The chain combines TRBV29-1 with TRBJ2-7, with D unresolved. V lost 0 bases to trimming and J lost 5 bases, with 8 bases between them. CDR1 SQVTM and CDR2 ANQGSEA come from the germline V gene. The CDR3 has 12 residues. CDR3 bases: TGCAGCGTTGAAGATCAGCCGGACGAGCAGTACTTC. This codes for CSVEDQPDEQYF.

This chain uses TRBV5-6 with TRBJ1-4; no definite D call. The CDR3 length is 12 residues. Between the trimmed V and J ends, which lost 3 bases and 3 bases, there was a span of 3 bases. Germline assignment: CDR1 SGHDT and CDR2 YYEEEE. CDR3 coding DNA: TGTGCCAGCAGCTCACCTAATGAAAAACTGTTTTTT. Translation: CASSSPNEKLFF.

The chain has TRBV6-5 and TRBJ1-2, with D hard to call. The germline gives CDR1 MNHEY, CDR2 SVGAGI. The CDR3 loop spans 11 amino acids. V lost 10 bases and J lost 8, with 14 bases in between. The CDR3 spells CATGEGSGYTF. Written as DNA, the CDR3 is TGTGCCACCGGGGAAGGGAGCGGCTACACCTTC.

This clone was detected once. This sequence joins TRBV11-2 and TRBJ1-1; 9 bases align to TRBD1. V was pared by 4 bases and J by 0 bases, with 12 bases of the junction left unmatched. CDR3 size: 18 residues. Per germline, CDR1 SGHAT and CDR2 FQNNGV. The CDR3, as DNA: TGTGCCAGCAGCTCCTGGACAGGGGAGAGGTCCATGAACACTGAAGCTTTCTTT. Amino acid sequence: CASSSWTGERSMNTEAFF.

V usage is TRBV7-2 and J usage is TRBJ2-2, with D maybe TRBD2 (6 bases). V lost 6 bases, J lost 3 bases, and 17 bases lay in between. CDR1 is SGHTA and CDR2 is FQGNSA in the germline V gene. The CDR3 contains 16 residues. This CDR3 reads CASRLKGLGDTGELFF. Written as DNA, the CDR3 is TGTGCCAGCAGATTAAAGGGACTTGGGGACACCGGGGAGCTGTTTTTT. The whole variable domain, remainder taken from reference TRBV7-2 and TRBJ2-2, is GAGVSQSPSNKVTEKGKDVELRCDPISGHTALYWYRQSLGQGLEFLIYFQGNSAPDKSGLPSDRFSAERTGGSVSTLTIQRTQQEDSAVYLCASRLKGLGDTGELFFGEGSRLTVL.

The chain links TRBV19 to TRBJ1-1, with no clear D. Trimming stripped 7 bases from V and 3 bases from J, with 6 bases between. The CDR3 has 11 residues. Germline V gene data show CDR1 as LNHDA and CDR2 as SQIVND (reference sequence). The CDR3 DNA reads as TGTGCCAGTAAGGAGGACACTGAAGCTTTCTTT. It yields the protein CASKEDTEAFF. Based on the CDR3 plus reference TRBV19 and TRBJ1-1, the full variable domain is DGGITQSPKYLFRKEGQNVTLSCEQNLNHDAMYWYRQDPGQGLRLIYYSQIVNDFQKGDIAEGYSVSREKKESFPLTVTSAQKNPTAFYLCASKEDTEAFFGQGTRLTVV.

V and J are TRBV7-9 and TRBJ1-2, with no clear D. The CDR3 is 14 residues long. Germline CDR1 reads SEHNR; CDR2 reads FQNEAQ (reference sequence). Trimming stripped 1 base from V and 0 bases from J, with 6 bases between. Here the CDR3 reads CASSLVQSNYGYTF. The CDR3 DNA sequence: TGTGCCAGCAGCTTAGTACAGTCTAACTATGGCTACACCTTC. The whole variable domain, filled in from reference TRBV7-9 and TRBJ1-2, reads DTGVSQNPRHKITKRGQNVTFRCDPISEHNRLYWYRQTLGQGPEFLTYFQNEAQLEKSRLLSDRFSAERPKGSFSTLEIQRTEQGDSAMYLCASSLVQSNYGYTFGSGTRLTVV.

V is TRBV28 and J is TRBJ1-1; no reliable D call. The CDR3 has 13 residues. V was shortened by 2 bases and J by 1 base, with 5 bases between the two germline ends. The germline CDR1 and CDR2 sequences are MDHEN and SYDVKM. The CDR3 DNA follows: TGTGCCAGCAGTTTAGGAGAGAACACTGAAGCTTTCTTT. This sequence encodes CASSLGENTEAFF. The variable domain in full, with the rest retrieved from reference TRBV28 and TRBJ1-1, is DVKVTQSSRYLVKRTGEKVFLECVQDMDHENMFWYRQDPGLGLRLIYFSYDVKMKEKGDIPEGYSVSREKKERFSLILESASTNQTSMYLCASSLGENTEAFFGQGTRLTVV.

This chain uses TRBV19 with TRBJ2-7; tentatively, D is TRBD2 (5 bases). The germline V and J ends were trimmed by 2 bases and 4 bases, with 9 bases remaining between them. The length of the CDR3 is 13 residues. Germline V CDR1 and CDR2: LNHDA, SQIVND (reference sequence). The CDR3 DNA reads as TGTGCCAGTAGTATAAGCGGCCGATACGAGCAGTACTTC. Its translation is CASSISGRYEQYF.

The chain carries TRBV6-5 and TRBJ1-5; D may be TRBD1 (5 bases). Trimming stripped 5 bases from V and 1 base from J, with 12 bases between. The CDR3 totals 15 residues. Looked up from germline, CDR1 is MNHEY and CDR2 is SVGAGI. CDR3 coding DNA: TGTGCCAGCAGTAGCGGGGCGTGGAGCAATCAGCCCCAGCATTTT. Protein sequence: CASSSGAWSNQPQHF.

The chain recombines TRBV19 with TRBJ2-5; maybe TRBD1 (6 bases). This CDR3 is built from 14 residues. Germline CDR1 reads LNHDA; CDR2 reads SQIVND (reference sequence). V dropped 3 bases and J dropped 4 bases, with 12 bases sitting between them. The CDR3 spells CASSIGQGLETQYF. The CDR3 coding sequence is TGTGCCAGTAGTATCGGGCAGGGGCTAGAGACCCAGTACTTC.

The chain has TRBV5-1 and TRBJ1-1; TRBD1 aligns across 7 bases. Losses at the gene ends were 4 bases for V and 5 bases for J; bases not matched to a gene: 11. There are 15 residues in the CDR3. Germline assignment: CDR1 SGHRS and CDR2 YFSETQ. This CDR3 reads CASSDPPTGKTEAFF. The CDR3 coding sequence is TGCGCCAGCAGCGACCCACCGACAGGGAAAACTGAAGCTTTCTTT.

This sequence joins TRBV6-1 and TRBJ2-7; a possible D gene is TRBD1 (5 bases). This CDR3 is 15 amino acids long. Per germline, CDR1 MNHNS and CDR2 SASEGT. Trimming took 0 bases from V and 1 from J, leaving 10 bases between them. The CDR3 DNA is TGTGCCAGCAGTGAAGCGAAAGGGGAATCCTACGAGCAGTACTTC. Its protein is CASSEAKGESYEQYF.

There are a few counts of this clone. A junction end diverges from the germline sequence, so it may reflect a read error. The chain couples TRBV5-1 to TRBJ1-4, with D unresolved. The CDR3 has 12 amino acids. CDR1 SGHRS and CDR2 YFSETQ come from the germline V gene. CDR3 coding DNA: TGCGCCAGCAGCTTGGTCCGCTGGAAAACTGTTTTT. It yields the protein CASSLVRWKTVF.

In its sample, this clone was seen a few times. The genes are TRBV18 and TRBJ2-1, with TRBD1 as a possible D gene (6 bases). CDR1 is KGHSH and CDR2 is LQKENI in the germline V gene. The V end lost 3 bases, the J end lost 5 bases, and 14 bases lay between the germline ends. The CDR3 covers 15 residues. The CDR3 sequence is CASSPIQGRNNEQFF. CDR3 bases: TGTGCCAGCTCACCTATACAGGGCCGTAACAATGAGCAGTTCTTC. Looking up the rest from reference TRBV18 and TRBJ2-1 gives the full variable domain: NAGVMQNPRHLVRRRGQEARLRCSPMKGHSHVYWYRQLPEEGLKFMVYLQKENIIDESGMPKERFSAEFPKEGPSILRIQQVVRGDSAAYFCASSPIQGRNNEQFFGPGTRLTVL.

The V gene is TRBV6-1, the J gene TRBJ1-2; a possible D gene is TRBD1 (6 bases). The CDR3 extends over 14 amino acids. Germline V lookup: CDR1 MNHNS, CDR2 SASEGT. The V end was cut by 7 bases, the J end by 6 bases, with 18 bases between. The CDR3 sequence: CASKKVGGGHGYTF. The CDR3 DNA sequence: TGTGCCAGCAAGAAGGTCGGGGGCGGTCATGGCTACACCTTC.

The V gene is TRBV27, the J gene TRBJ2-1; TRBD2 agrees at 7 bases. CDR3 length equals 15 residues. With V trimmed by 3 bases and J by 3 bases, 5 bases remained unmatched. Germline V lookup: CDR1 MNHEY, CDR2 SMNVEV (reference sequence). DNA of the CDR3: TGTGCCAGCAGTTTTTCGGCGGGGGACTACAATGAGCAGTTCTTC. This translates into CASSFSAGDYNEQFF.

About this clone: Other DNA sequences within the sample encode an identical CDR3. This rearrangement joins TRBV6-5 to TRBJ1-2; TRBD1 is a possible D gene (5 bases). V gave up 5 bases and J gave up 1 base, with 11 bases separating them. This CDR3 contains 14 residues. CDR1 is MNHEY, CDR2 SVGAGI, per germline. Here the CDR3 reads CASSPRQLNYGYTF. CDR3 in DNA: TGTGCCAGCAGTCCGAGACAGCTTAACTATGGCTACACCTTC.

The chain uses TRBV7-6 and TRBJ2-3; possibly TRBD2 for D (7 bases). Germline values: CDR1 SGHVS, CDR2 FNYEAQ. This CDR3 contains 14 residues. The ends were cut back, 5 bases at V and 6 bases at J, with 15 bases in the middle. In nucleotides, the CDR3 is TGTGCCAGCAGCGGGGGCGGGGGCTCTGATACGCAGTATTTT. Its translation: CASSGGGGSDTQYF.

The rearrangement joins TRBV27 to TRBJ1-1; TRBD1 is a possible D gene (5 bases). With 0 bases removed from V and 1 base from J, the gap between germline ends came to 6 bases. This CDR3 is built from 14 residues. CDR1 and CDR2 from the germline V gene are MNHEY and SMNVEV (reference sequence). This CDR3 is CASSLSGGNTEAFF. CDR3 sequence (DNA): TGTGCCAGCAGTTTATCTGGGGGGAACACTGAAGCTTTCTTT.

This clone came up once. The chain couples TRBV5-6 to TRBJ1-6; the D gene is possibly TRBD1 (5 bases). This CDR3 comprises 14 residues. Germline V lookup: CDR1 SGHDT, CDR2 YYEEEE. V lost 3 bases and J lost 3, with 7 bases in between. CDR3 DNA sequence: TGTGCCAGCAGCTCGACAGACTATAATTCACCCCTCCACTTT. Translated: CASSSTDYNSPLHF. The full variable domain, completed using reference TRBV5-6 and TRBJ1-6, is DAGVTQSPTHLIKTRGQQVTLRCSPKSGHDTVSWYQQALGQGPQFIFQYYEEEERQRGNFPDRFSGHQFPNYSSELNVNALLLGDSALYLCASSSTDYNSPLHFGNGTRLTVT.

The rearrangement joins TRBV13 to TRBJ2-5, with D possibly matching TRBD1 (5 bases). The CDR3 is 13 residues long. Germline assignment: CDR1 PRHDT and CDR2 FYEKMQ (reference sequence). V dropped 6 bases and J dropped 5 bases, with 13 bases sitting between them. CDR3: CASSQGVAETQYF. CDR3 coding DNA: TGTGCCAGCAGTCAAGGGGTCGCGGAGACCCAGTACTTC.

The genes are TRBV4-1 and TRBJ1-2; D perhaps matches TRBD1 (5 bases). V was pared by 1 base and J by 2 bases, with 11 bases between. The CDR3 has 15 amino acids. Germline assignment: CDR1 MGHRA and CDR2 YSYEKL. Here the CDR3 reads CASSQGRVGNYGYTF. In nucleotides, the CDR3 is TGCGCCAGCAGCCAAGGCAGGGTTGGAAACTATGGCTACACCTTC.